Following are 3 T cell receptor beta chains from one sample sequenced in a study of tumor-infiltrating lymphocytes in oesophageal squamous cell carcinoma. One entry per CDR3 protein results from TCRdb running MiXCR on the PCR reads. Altogether 8,700 or so distinct CDR3 sequences are present, around three fifths being singletons, with the ten largest covering about a third. Sample: esophageal tumor tissue. The receptor set was obtained from a female donor with esophageal squamous cell carcinoma.

This clonotype showed up many times. The CDR3 spells CASSFPRALSSGGYNEQFF. The CDR3 DNA reads as TGTGCCAGCAGTTTCCCCCGGGCTCTTTCAAGCGGGGGCTACAATGAGCAGTTCTTC. The chain employs TRBV28 and TRBJ2-1, with 8 bases identical to TRBD2. With 3 bases clipped from V and 3 bases from J, the junction kept 16 bases outside the gene matches. This CDR3 spans 19 amino acids. CDR1 and CDR2 (germline): MDHEN, SYDVKM.

The J gene is TRBJ2-3, the V gene TRBV7-2, with D perhaps matching TRBD1 (6 bases). Germline V gives CDR1 SGHTA, CDR2 FQGNSA. This CDR3 contains 14 residues. Trimming cost V 3 bases and J 2 bases, with 9 bases left between them. The CDR3 region is CASSFRDNTDTQYF. The CDR3 DNA sequence: TGTGCCAGCAGCTTCCGGGACAACACAGATACGCAGTATTTT. Combining the CDR3 with reference TRBV7-2 and TRBJ2-3 gives the whole variable domain GAGVSQSPSNKVTEKGKDVELRCDPISGHTALYWYRQSLGQGLEFLIYFQGNSAPDKSGLPSDRFSAERTGGSVSTLTIQRTQQEDSAVYLCASSFRDNTDTQYFGPGTRLTVL.

Only one count was recorded for this clonotype. Here the CDR3 reads CAISGTSGYNEQFF. The CDR3 bases are TGTGCCATCAGTGGGACTAGCGGGTACAATGAGCAGTTCTTC. The chain combines TRBV10-3 with TRBJ2-1, with TRBD2 matching over 11 bases. V was pared by 4 bases and J by 4 bases, with 0 bases of the junction left unmatched. This CDR3 spans 14 amino acids. The V gene's germline CDR1 is ENHRY and CDR2 SYGVKD.